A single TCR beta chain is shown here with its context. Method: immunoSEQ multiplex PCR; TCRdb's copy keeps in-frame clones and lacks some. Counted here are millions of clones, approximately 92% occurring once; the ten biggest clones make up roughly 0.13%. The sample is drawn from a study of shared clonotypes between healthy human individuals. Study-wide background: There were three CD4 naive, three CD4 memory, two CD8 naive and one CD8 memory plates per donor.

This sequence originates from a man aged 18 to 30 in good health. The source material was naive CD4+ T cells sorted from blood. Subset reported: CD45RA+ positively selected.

The CDR3 region has the DNA TGCGCCAGCAGCTTGGGTCTCACAGGAACCGTAGCCTACGAGCAGTACTTC. It specifies CASSLGLTGTVAYEQYF. V usage is TRBV5-1 and J usage is TRBJ2-7; the D gene is possibly TRBD1 (5 bases). In germline, CDR1 is SGHRS, CDR2 YFSETQ. The CDR3 runs 17 residues. V lost 0 bases and J 2 bases, leaving 18 bases between the germline ends.